Below are 29 T cell receptor beta chains sequenced from a single sample in a study of OX40 agonist ivuxolimab in advanced cancers. The receptor library was made with the immunoSEQ multiplex PCR assay. TCRdb took over this immuneACCESS table, retaining in-frame rearrangements with V and J assigned. Such tables are incomplete; in checked studies, under half of the missing clones stem from an unresolved V gene, and the remainder is unexplained. A total of roughly 61,000 clones appear in this sample, 70% to 90% of them only once. The ten largest clonotypes hold over 0.45% of the sample. Sequencing used CD4+ or CD8+ T cells sorted from blood, obtained in a trial of the OX40 agonist ivuxolimab. Receptor source: an adult with an advanced solid tumor such as melanoma, head and neck, liver or kidney cancer.

This clone was observed a handful of times. This chain joins TRBV4-3 and TRBJ1-5; D is unresolved. This CDR3 region has 14 residues. Between the trimmed V and J ends, which lost 0 bases and 6 bases, there was a span of 9 bases. Germline-derived CDR1 and CDR2 are LGHNA and YSLEER. The CDR3 DNA reads TGCGCCAGCAGCCAAGATGGATCCGGTCAGCCCCAGCATTTT. Its translation is CASSQDGSGQPQHF.

J is TRBJ2-5 and V is TRBV7-9, with a tentative D call TRBD2 (6 bases). V shed 7 bases and J shed 2 bases, with 11 bases lying between them. Germline V gives CDR1 SEHNR, CDR2 FQNEAQ (reference sequence). The CDR3 is 13 amino acids. CDR3 sequence: CASNNREQETQYF. In DNA form, the CDR3 reads TGTGCCAGCAACAACCGGGAGCAAGAGACCCAGTACTTC.

The chain links TRBV30 to TRBJ2-2; D is unclear. The germline V gene has CDR1 GTSNPN and CDR2 SVGIG (reference sequence). V was shortened by 3 bases and J by 6 bases, with 8 bases between the two germline ends. The CDR3 is 12 residues long. CDR3 bases: TGTGCCTGGAGGGGTGGTCCCGGGGAGCTGTTTTTT. Protein: CAWRGGPGELFF.

The chain couples TRBV7-9 to TRBJ1-5; 7 bases are a match to TRBD1. The CDR3 length is 13 residues. The V segment lost 5 bases and the J segment 4 bases; nucleotides outside the gene matches: 2. CDR1 and CDR2 from the germline V gene are SEHNR and FQNEAQ (reference sequence). The CDR3 region is CASSLDRNQPQHF. CDR3 nucleotide sequence: TGTGCCAGCAGCCTGGACAGGAATCAGCCCCAGCATTTT.

The rearrangement uses TRBV4-1 and TRBJ1-5, with D perhaps TRBD1 (5 bases). Trimming removed 0 bases at V and 5 bases at J, with 20 bases between. Germline-derived CDR1 and CDR2 are MGHRA and YSYEKL. The CDR3 spans 18 residues. CDR3 residues: CASSQEGLGTGGYQPQHF. The CDR3 region has the DNA TGCGCCAGCAGCCAAGAGGGCTTGGGGACGGGAGGATATCAGCCCCAGCATTTT.

J is TRBJ1-2 and V is TRBV7-2; a possible D gene is TRBD1 (6 bases). CDR3 size: 17 residues. V gave up 1 base and J gave up 4 bases, with 19 bases separating them. Germline lookup yields CDR1 SGHTA and CDR2 FQGNSA. As DNA, the CDR3 is TGTGCCAGCAGCTTAGTGAAACAGGGAGTGGGACCCTATGGCTACACCTTC. It is translated as CASSLVKQGVGPYGYTF.

The rearrangement links TRBV11-3 to TRBJ2-3; unclear D gene. Germline V gene lookup returns CDR1 SGHNT and CDR2 YENEEA. V lost 1 base and J lost 0, with 5 bases in between. The CDR3 contains 14 residues. The CDR3 DNA is TGTGCCAGCAGCTTAGGAGGCAGCACAGATACGCAGTATTTT. Translating gives CASSLGGSTDTQYF.

In this sample, this clone turned up a few times. This chain links TRBV28 with TRBJ1-2; maybe TRBD1 (5 bases). CDR3 length: 12 residues. Germline V CDR1 and CDR2: MDHEN, SYDVKM. Trimming took off 4 bases at V and 7 bases at J, with 10 bases between the two ends. CDR3 DNA sequence: TGTGCCAGCAGTTCCACAGGTGGTGGCTACACCTTC. Amino acid sequence: CASSSTGGGYTF.

This clone was seen only once. This chain joins TRBV28 and TRBJ1-3; TRBD1 aligns across 10 bases. Germline V gene sequence: CDR1 MDHEN, CDR2 SYDVKM. The CDR3 length is 17 residues. V lost 0 bases, J lost 1 base, and 3 bases stayed unmatched. DNA for the CDR3: TGTGCCAGCAGTTTATGGGGACAGGGGCTTTCTGGAAACACCATATATTTT. Translating it yields CASSLWGQGLSGNTIYF.

The DNA of the CDR3 is TGTGCCAGCAGTCCTTCCGGGACACCCACCGGGGAGCTGTTTTTT. Its translation: CASSPSGTPTGELFF. The gene calls are TRBV7-9 and TRBJ2-2; tentative D call: TRBD1 (6 bases). Looked up from germline, CDR1 is SEHNR and CDR2 is FQNEAQ (reference sequence). V lost 6 bases to trimming and J lost 4 bases, with 15 bases between them. The CDR3 has 15 amino acids. The whole variable domain, filled in from reference TRBV7-9 and TRBJ2-2, reads DTGVSQNPRHKITKRGQNVTFRCDPISEHNRLYWYRQTLGQGPEFLTYFQNEAQLEKSRLLSDRFSAERPKGSFSTLEIQRTEQGDSAMYLCASSPSGTPTGELFFGEGSRLTVL.

This clone was counted a few times. The V call is TRBV10-3, the J call TRBJ1-1; D is unresolved. Germline-derived CDR1 and CDR2 are ENHRY and SYGVKD. The CDR3 covers 12 residues. Trimming pared 8 bases from V and 4 bases from J, leaving 11 bases between. This CDR3 reads CAIGGLSTEAFF. CDR3 nucleotide sequence: TGTGCCATCGGAGGCTTGAGCACTGAAGCTTTCTTT.

The CDR3 DNA reads as TGTGCCAGCAGCCCCAAGCCTGGGACAGGGGGCTCTGGGGCCAACGTCCTGACTTTC. Protein product: CASSPKPGTGGSGANVLTF. The chain recombines TRBV5-4 with TRBJ2-6; 11 bases match TRBD1. Trimming removed 4 bases from V and 0 bases from J; junction bases left unmatched: 9. The CDR3 covers 19 residues. Germline V gene data show CDR1 as SGHNT and CDR2 as YYREEE (reference sequence).

This rearrangement joins TRBV2 to TRBJ2-5, with TRBD2 identical over 7 bases. The DNA matches TRBJ2-7 better at its end, which makes the J call doubtful. The germline gives CDR1 SNHLY, CDR2 FYNNEI. The CDR3 spans 14 residues. The DNA of the CDR3 is TGTGCCAGCACTGCTACCCGGGGGGCCTACGAGCAGTACTTC. It is translated as CASTATRGAYEQYF.

The chain is built from TRBV25-1 and TRBJ1-2; 7 bases align to TRBD1. The germline V gene encodes CDR1 MGHDK and CDR2 SYGVNS. The ends lost 3 bases at V and 4 bases at J; junction bases unmatched: 11. This CDR3 has 16 residues. CDR3 sequence (DNA): TGTGCCAGCAGTGATACCCCGACAGGGAGACCCTATGGCTACACCTTC. The encoded protein is CASSDTPTGRPYGYTF.

The rearrangement links TRBV18 to TRBJ2-5, with 9 bases identical to TRBD1. Looked up from germline, CDR1 is KGHSH and CDR2 is LQKENI. J was trimmed by 5 bases and V by 5 bases; bases with no gene match: 6. CDR3 size: 14 residues. CDR3 amino acids: CASSFTGTGETQYF. The DNA of the CDR3 is TGTGCCAGCTCATTTACCGGGACAGGGGAGACCCAGTACTTC. Full variable domain (remainder filled in from reference TRBV18 and TRBJ2-5): NAGVMQNPRHLVRRRGQEARLRCSPMKGHSHVYWYRQLPEEGLKFMVYLQKENIIDESGMPKERFSAEFPKEGPSILRIQQVVRGDSAAYFCASSFTGTGETQYFGPGTRLLVL.

CDR3 sequence reads: CASSRDTPYEQYF. The CDR3 DNA is TGTGCCAGCTCACGGGACACCCCCTACGAGCAGTACTTC. V gene TRBV18 combines with J gene TRBJ2-7; tentatively, D is TRBD1 (6 bases). CDR3 length: 13 residues. Germline values: CDR1 KGHSH, CDR2 LQKENI. Deletions cut 4 bases from V and 2 bases from J, with 9 bases between.

In its sample, this clone was seen a few times. This sample also contains other DNA sequences that code for the same CDR3. The chain couples TRBV7-2 to TRBJ2-7; 8 nucleotides align to TRBD1. The V segment lost 4 bases and the J segment 0 bases; nucleotides outside the gene matches: 8. Germline V gene sequence: CDR1 SGHTA, CDR2 FQGNSA. The CDR3 length is 16 residues. The CDR3 DNA reads TGTGCCAGCAGCTCTTCGGACAGGGTAAGCTCCTACGAGCAGTACTTC. Its translation: CASSSSDRVSSYEQYF.

The chain uses TRBV2 and TRBJ2-1; weak D call: TRBD1 (5 bases). Germline V gene lookup returns CDR1 SNHLY and CDR2 FYNNEI. V gave up 4 bases and J gave up 7 bases, with 11 bases separating them. The CDR3 loop spans 13 amino acids. CDR3 coding DNA: TGTGCCAGCAGTGCAGGGATTTGGAATGAGCAGTTCTTC. It codes for CASSAGIWNEQFF.

This clone was observed a handful of times. J is TRBJ2-7 and V is TRBV4-1; TRBD2 is a possible D gene (5 bases). Germline V gives CDR1 MGHRA, CDR2 YSYEKL. The CDR3 has 18 residues. The V end lost 2 bases, the J end lost 0 bases, and 20 bases lay between the germline ends. CDR3 in DNA: TGCGCCAGCAGCCAATACATCCCTACAGCGGTCAGCTCCTACGAGCAGTACTTC. This codes for CASSQYIPTAVSSYEQYF.

V is TRBV7-9 and J is TRBJ2-1; the match to TRBD2 covers 9 bases. CDR3 length: 16 residues. After removal of 8 bases from V and 0 bases from J, the junction contained 8 bases not matched to a gene. Germline V gene data show CDR1 as SEHNR and CDR2 as FQNEAQ (reference sequence). Here the CDR3 DNA reads TGTGCCAGCGGGGCTAGCGGGGCGAGCTCCTACAATGAGCAGTTCTTC. Translation gives CASGASGASSYNEQFF.

The chain is built from TRBV25-1 and TRBJ2-6; TRBD1 aligns across 7 bases. CDR1 is MGHDK and CDR2 is SYGVNS in the germline V gene. CDR3 length: 17 residues. V lost 6 bases to trimming and J lost 0 bases; unmatched junction nucleotides: 8. CDR3 nucleotide sequence: TGTGCCAGCAGCCCGGGACAGATAAACTCTGGGGCCAACGTCCTGACTTTC. Residues: CASSPGQINSGANVLTF.

CDR3 DNA: TGTGCCAGCAGCTTGTCATACAACGAGCAGTACTTC. Its protein product is CASSLSYNEQYF. This chain uses TRBV5-8 with TRBJ2-7, with D unclear. There are 12 residues in the CDR3. The germline V and J ends were trimmed by 1 base and 5 bases, with 7 bases remaining between them. Germline V gene lookup returns CDR1 SGHTS and CDR2 YDEGEE.

The chain links TRBV7-9 to TRBJ2-1; 9 bases align to TRBD2. Unmatched junction bases numbered 8, after V lost 5 bases and J lost 9 bases. CDR3 size: 14 residues. CDR1 and CDR2 (germline): SEHNR, FQNEAQ (reference sequence). CDR3 sequence (DNA): TGTGCCAGCAGCCCCCGGCGGGAGGGCACTGAGCAGTTCTTC. Translated: CASSPRREGTEQFF.

The chain recombines TRBV28 with TRBJ1-1; TRBD1 matches 7 bases. The CDR3 has 14 residues. With V trimmed by 1 base and J by 4 bases, 3 bases remained unmatched. The germline V gene has CDR1 MDHEN and CDR2 SYDVKM. The CDR3 DNA reads as TGTGCCAGCAGTTTATCACAGGGGATCACTGAAGCTTTCTTT. As protein: CASSLSQGITEAFF. Full variable domain (missing parts from reference TRBV28 and TRBJ1-1): DVKVTQSSRYLVKRTGEKVFLECVQDMDHENMFWYRQDPGLGLRLIYFSYDVKMKEKGDIPEGYSVSREKKERFSLILESASTNQTSMYLCASSLSQGITEAFFGQGTRLTVV.

V is TRBV28 and J is TRBJ2-3; the D is unclear. The CDR3 covers 10 residues. V was pared by 8 bases and J by 5 bases, with 5 bases between. Germline values: CDR1 MDHEN, CDR2 SYDVKM. The CDR3 DNA sequence: TGTGCCAGCGGCGGAGATACGCAGTATTTT. Its translation: CASGGDTQYF.

The rearrangement links TRBV9 to TRBJ2-5, with D possibly called TRBD1 or TRBD2 (6 bases each). The CDR3 covers 14 residues. With 0 bases removed from V and 5 bases from J, the gap between germline ends came to 11 bases. The germline gives CDR1 SGDLS, CDR2 YYNGEE. CDR3 coding DNA: TGTGCCAGCAGCGTAGCCCAGGGGAGGGAGACCCAGTACTTC. It specifies CASSVAQGRETQYF.

The chain couples TRBV18 to TRBJ2-5; D assignment may be TRBD1 or TRBD2 (5 bases each). The CDR3 consists of 15 residues. V shed 5 bases and J shed 4 bases, with 17 bases lying between them. CDR1 and CDR2 (germline): KGHSH, LQKENI. The CDR3 DNA sequence: TGTGCCAGCTCAATCAGATACGAGGGGAGAGAGACCCAGTACTTC. Protein: CASSIRYEGRETQYF.

V and J are TRBV11-2 and TRBJ2-7, with TRBD1 as a possible D gene (6 bases). The germline V gene has CDR1 SGHAT and CDR2 FQNNGV. This CDR3 has 14 residues. Trimming pared 4 bases from V and 3 bases from J, leaving 13 bases between. The CDR3 DNA sequence: TGTGCCAGCAGCTCGTTGGGGGCCTACTACGAGCAGTACTTC. This encodes CASSSLGAYYEQYF.

J is TRBJ2-1 and V is TRBV28, with a tentative D call TRBD1 (5 bases). The CDR3 consists of 16 residues. V was clipped by 3 bases and J by 2 bases, with 14 bases between them. The germline V gene has CDR1 MDHEN and CDR2 SYDVKM. CDR3 DNA sequence: TGTGCCAGCAGTTTGCCCCCCGTGGGGCCCTACAATGAGCAGTTCTTC. Translation gives CASSLPPVGPYNEQFF.